This T cell receptor (beta chain) was identified in a study of spatial heterogeneity in lung cancer (dated by TCRdb to about 2019). Notes on the research overall: Donors were around 71 patients with early-stage, untreated non-small cell lung cancer from the lung TRACERx cohort. Follow-up PBMC samples were sequenced whenever available, and the median time to follow-up was about 24 months after resection. Beta-chain transcripts were consistently detected in greater numbers than alpha-chain transcripts, which likely reflects a higher abundance of beta-chain transcripts. In non-small cell lung cancer, the study quantitatively compared TCR alpha and beta repertoires across several tumor regions, matched nontumor lung, and blood. Both alpha and beta chains were TCR-sequenced in samples taken at surgery, namely 220 tumor regions, 62 to 65 matched nontumor lung samples and about 58 PBMC samples. In the raw uncorrected reads, each unique combination of TCR and UMI appeared on average more than ten times. Nonsynonymous mutation counts, determined by whole-exome sequencing of tumor tissue, were related to features of the TCR repertoire. Beyond this particular receptor, the publication reports: Only 14 patients were included in comparisons of baseline and follow-up blood repertoires. Ubiquitous expanded tumor TCRs were found in blood more often at tumor resection than at routine follow-up. Additional single-cell paired TCR alpha and beta sequencing was considered necessary to confirm, at a functional level, the hypothesis that regional TCRs recognize regional mutations.

The time point label of this sample denotes: blood at routine non-recurrence follow-up after resection. Without any cell sorting, TCR sequencing was performed on whole RNA extracted either from tumor and nontumor lung tissue or from cryopreserved PBMC samples. Only patients with enough RNA available from two or more tumor regions were chosen for TCR sequencing. In its sample, this clonotype was seen many times. The specificity of this receptor is unknown. No per-base quality is available; no much larger clone lies one base away. The protocol used for the library was 5' RACE. The sequencer was a NextSeq 500. To allow correction of PCR and sequencing errors, the TCR library protocol tagged every TCR cDNA molecule with a unique molecular identifier. In the paper's pipeline: TCR identification, UMI-based error correction and CDR3 extraction were performed with Decombinator tools. Expanded TCRs were defined as those above a frequency of 2 per 1,000, corresponding to the top 1% of the tumor frequency distribution. Renyi diversity was computed with the R vegan package after each repertoire had been subsampled 100 times to 5,000 TCRs. CDR3 similarity networks were built from amino acid triplet string-kernel similarity, with CDR3s being connected when pairwise similarity was above 0.82. Starting from the raw public reads, TCRdb applied fastp trimming at Q25, assembled clones with MiXCR and retained in-frame beta chains. Each entry merges the rows of one CDR3 protein and shows their most common DNA and genes. TCRdb's processing, not the study's, gives the V and J calls here. Here the sample has about 120,000 distinct CDR3 sequences; 9% to 15% occur a single time. In total, the top ten clones hold approximately 16% of the sample.

Trimming takes 10 bases off V and 7 bases off J; junction bases not matched to a gene: 7. Including cysteine and phenylalanine, the CDR3 has 13 amino acids. The read is trimmed to its CDR3 DNA, 39 bases read in frame from base 1. For CDR1 and CDR2, the germline V gene (reference sequence) lists MNHEY and SMNVEV. The chain is encoded by TRBV27 joined to TRBJ1-6; TRBD1 lines up with 7 middle nucleotides. The starting material was PBMCs, obtained at follow-up. The sequence was collected from a male donor with early-stage non-small cell lung cancer. CDR3 region: CATSQGVNSPLHF. Read as DNA, the sequence is TGTGCCACCTCGCAGGGGGTGAATTCACCCCTCCACTTT.